Following are 21 T cell receptor beta chains from one sample sequenced in a study of blood T cell repertoires in COVID-19. Only in-frame clones appear in the TCRdb table, and some are missing; sequencing was by immunoSEQ multiplex PCR. The repertoire holds more than 300,000 clones, roughly nine tenths seen once, with less than 4% in the top ten. Sequenced input: PBMCs or T cells enriched from blood (not recorded which). The receptors here all came from a woman under 40 who had been exposed to COVID-19.

The rearrangement uses TRBV29-1 and TRBJ1-2; possible D gene TRBD1, 6 bases. CDR1 is SQVTM, CDR2 ANQGSEA, per germline. The V gene lost 3 bases and the J gene lost 11 bases, with 16 bases spanning the gap. The CDR3 contains 12 residues. The CDR3 DNA reads as TGCAGCGTTGATGAACAGGGAGAAAGGTACACCTTC. Its protein is CSVDEQGERYTF.

The rearrangement links TRBV12-3 or TRBV12-4 to TRBJ1-2, with D perhaps TRBD1 (6 bases). CDR3 length: 13 amino acids. Trimming pared 2 bases from V and 8 bases from J, leaving 12 bases between. The CDR3 DNA reads as TGTGCCAGCAGTTTACTAGGACAGTGGGGCTACACCTTC. Residues: CASSLLGQWGYTF.

The V call is TRBV25-1, the J call TRBJ2-2; D gene ambiguous. Germline lookup yields CDR1 MGHDK and CDR2 SYGVNS. This CDR3 spans 11 amino acids. Trimming pared 6 bases from V and 6 bases from J, leaving 5 bases between. The CDR3 here is CASRGAGELFF. Here the CDR3 DNA reads TGTGCCAGCAGAGGAGCCGGGGAGCTGTTTTTT.

The rearrangement links TRBV5-1 to TRBJ1-1, with 8 nucleotides matching TRBD1. The junction had 9 bases not matched to a gene; V was cut back by 4 bases and J by 1 base. Germline CDR1 and CDR2: SGHRS and YFSETQ. The CDR3 spans 16 residues. The CDR3 sequence is CASSTGQESKNTEAFF. The CDR3 nucleotides read TGCGCCAGCAGCACGGGACAGGAAAGTAAGAACACTGAAGCTTTCTTT.

This chain links TRBV29-1 with TRBJ2-7, with D hard to call. The CDR3 runs 16 residues. The germline V gene encodes CDR1 SQVTM and CDR2 ANQGSEA. The germline V and J ends were trimmed by 0 bases and 7 bases, with 22 bases remaining between them. CDR3 in amino acids: CSVEDWNSNPIGEQYF. The CDR3 nucleotides are TGCAGCGTTGAAGATTGGAACAGTAATCCCATTGGGGAGCAGTACTTC.

The CDR3 nucleotides read TGTGCCAGCAGCCAGACGGACAGGGGGCTGCGGTCACCCCTCCACTTT. It yields the protein CASSQTDRGLRSPLHF. This chain connects TRBV3-1 (or the pseudogene TRBV3-2) to TRBJ1-6, with 11 bases lining up with TRBD1. V was pared by 3 bases and J by 10 bases, with 8 bases of the junction left unmatched. The germline CDR1 and CDR2 sequences are LGHDT and YNNKEL (reference sequence). This CDR3 spans 16 amino acids.

The chain links TRBV3-1 (or the pseudogene TRBV3-2) to TRBJ1-4; D call uncertain. The CDR3 sequence is 15 residues long. Germline V lookup: CDR1 LGHDT, CDR2 YNNKEL (reference sequence). V dropped 3 bases and J dropped 7 bases, with 15 bases sitting between them. Here the CDR3 DNA reads TGTGCCAGCAGCCAGGCGTCAGGTCTCCGTGAAAAACTGTTTTTT. This translates into CASSQASGLREKLFF.

This chain uses TRBV3-1 (or the pseudogene TRBV3-2) with TRBJ1-4, with 7 bases that match TRBD1. The ends lost 6 bases at V and 5 bases at J; junction bases unmatched: 6. Germline CDR1 reads LGHDT; CDR2 reads YNNKEL (reference sequence). The CDR3 has 14 residues. In DNA, the CDR3 is TGTGCCAGCAGACCGACAGGGAGAAATGAAAAACTGTTTTTT. It is translated as CASRPTGRNEKLFF.

CDR3 sequence (DNA): TGCGCCAGCAGCTATTCATCCCGGGGACAAGGAGAGCAGTACTTC. Translated, it gives CASSYSSRGQGEQYF. This sequence joins TRBV5-1 and TRBJ2-7; tentative D call: TRBD1 (6 bases). CDR1 is SGHRS and CDR2 is YFSETQ in the germline V gene. There are 15 residues in the CDR3. With 3 bases removed from V and 7 bases from J, the gap between germline ends came to 20 bases.

The chain links TRBV7-9 to TRBJ2-7; 7 positions match TRBD1. Germline CDR1 SEHNR, CDR2 FQNEAQ (reference sequence). V was clipped by 5 bases and J by 0 bases; unmatched bases: 10. The CDR3 has 16 residues. The chain's CDR3 is CASSHPGGHSSYEQYF. CDR3 coding DNA: TGTGCCAGCAGCCATCCAGGGGGTCACAGCTCCTACGAGCAGTACTTC.

The chain's CDR3 is CATSRGTANYGYTF. CDR3 in DNA: TGTGCCACCAGCAGGGGGACAGCGAACTATGGCTACACCTTC. This sequence joins TRBV15 and TRBJ1-2, with 7 nucleotides matching TRBD1. This CDR3 has 14 amino acids. CDR1 and CDR2 from the germline V gene are LNHNV and YYDKDF (reference sequence). Unmatched junction bases numbered 3, after V lost 3 bases and J lost 2 bases.

The chain is built from TRBV6-6 and TRBJ1-2; 7 bases are shared with TRBD1. The V gene end was trimmed by 5 bases and the J gene end by 5 bases; junction bases not matched to a gene: 20. This CDR3 is 18 amino acids long. Per the germline V gene, CDR1 is MNHNY and CDR2 is SVGAGI (reference sequence). The CDR3 sequence: CASSPLGQVGLMVYGYTF. In nucleotides, the CDR3 is TGTGCCAGCAGTCCCCTCGGACAGGTTGGTCTAATGGTTTATGGCTACACCTTC.

This chain uses TRBV7-3 with TRBJ2-2; 7 nucleotides agree with TRBD2. The length of the CDR3 is 15 residues. Looked up from germline, CDR1 is SGHTA and CDR2 is FQGTGA. V lost 5 bases to trimming and J lost 0 bases; unmatched junction nucleotides: 3. The CDR3 protein is CASSPTSTNTGELFF. Written as DNA, the CDR3 is TGTGCCAGCAGCCCGACTAGCACGAACACCGGGGAGCTGTTTTTT. Drawing the rest from reference TRBV7-3 and TRBJ2-2, the complete variable domain is GAGVSQTPSNKVTEKGKYVELRCDPISGHTALYWYRQSLGQGPEFLIYFQGTGAADDSGLPNDRFFAVRPEGSVSTLKIQRTERGDSAVYLCASSPTSTNTGELFFGEGSRLTVL.

The CDR3 loop reads CASSLARTVNTEAFF. The CDR3 nucleotides read TGTGCCAGCAGCTTAGCGAGGACAGTGAACACTGAAGCTTTCTTT. The chain links TRBV7-9 to TRBJ1-1; a possible D gene is TRBD1 (6 bases). Germline CDR1 and CDR2: SEHNR and FQNEAQ (reference sequence). There are 15 residues in the CDR3. V shed 0 bases and J shed 0 bases, with 8 bases lying between them.

The rearrangement links TRBV19 to TRBJ1-2, with D hard to call. V lost 8 bases to trimming and J lost 4 bases, with 11 bases between them. This CDR3 has 12 amino acids. Germline V gives CDR1 LNHDA, CDR2 SQIVND (reference sequence). The CDR3 sequence: CASWRLGYGYTF. CDR3 bases: TGTGCCAGTTGGCGGTTGGGCTATGGCTACACCTTC.

The rearrangement uses TRBV27 and TRBJ2-1; TRBD2 agrees at 9 bases. J gave up 3 bases and V 0 bases, and 3 bases lay outside the gene matches. The CDR3 is 16 residues long. CDR1 is MNHEY, CDR2 SMNVEV, per germline (reference sequence). The CDR3 bases are TGTGCCAGCAGTTTATCGCGGGGGGGTTTCTACAATGAGCAGTTCTTC. It yields the protein CASSLSRGGFYNEQFF.

V and J are TRBV9 and TRBJ1-2; D ambiguous. Trimming pared 4 bases from V and 5 bases from J, leaving 15 bases between. Germline V lookup: CDR1 SGDLS, CDR2 YYNGEE. The CDR3 totals 14 residues. This CDR3 is CASSPIELGYGYTF. The CDR3 DNA is TGTGCCAGCAGCCCCATCGAACTAGGGTATGGCTACACCTTC.

V and J are TRBV6-5 and TRBJ2-1, with 8 bases lining up with TRBD2. V was pared by 4 bases and J by 8 bases, with 10 bases of the junction left unmatched. CDR1 is MNHEY and CDR2 is SVGAGI in the germline V gene. The CDR3 sequence is 15 residues long. The CDR3: CASSSLFGGADEQFF. CDR3 DNA: TGTGCCAGCAGTTCCCTTTTCGGGGGGGCCGATGAGCAGTTCTTC.

Only one count was recorded for this clone. The rearrangement uses TRBV2 and TRBJ1-1; perhaps TRBD1 as D (6 bases). The ends were cut back, 7 bases at V and 3 bases at J, with 6 bases in the middle. Germline CDR1 is SNHLY and CDR2 is FYNNEI. This CDR3 is 11 amino acids long. The CDR3 DNA reads TGTGCCAGCACAGGGGACACTGAAGCTTTCTTT. It codes for CASTGDTEAFF.

The chain recombines TRBV6-5 with TRBJ2-3, with D unresolved. Germline CDR1 MNHEY, CDR2 SVGAGI. The CDR3 is made up of 14 amino acids. The V end lost 2 bases, the J end lost 0 bases, and 6 bases lay between the germline ends. CDR3: CASSYGQSTDTQYF. The CDR3 DNA reads TGTGCCAGCAGTTACGGGCAGAGCACAGATACGCAGTATTTT.

Remarks on this clone: Other DNA sequences in this sample translate to the same CDR3. The V call is TRBV29-1, the J call TRBJ2-7, with 9 bases identical to TRBD1. The length of the CDR3 is 12 residues. J was trimmed by 4 bases and V by 3 bases; bases with no gene match: 1. Per germline, CDR1 SQVTM and CDR2 ANQGSEA. The CDR3 sequence is CSVEGQGYEQYF. CDR3 nucleotides: TGCAGCGTTGAGGGACAGGGATACGAGCAGTACTTC.